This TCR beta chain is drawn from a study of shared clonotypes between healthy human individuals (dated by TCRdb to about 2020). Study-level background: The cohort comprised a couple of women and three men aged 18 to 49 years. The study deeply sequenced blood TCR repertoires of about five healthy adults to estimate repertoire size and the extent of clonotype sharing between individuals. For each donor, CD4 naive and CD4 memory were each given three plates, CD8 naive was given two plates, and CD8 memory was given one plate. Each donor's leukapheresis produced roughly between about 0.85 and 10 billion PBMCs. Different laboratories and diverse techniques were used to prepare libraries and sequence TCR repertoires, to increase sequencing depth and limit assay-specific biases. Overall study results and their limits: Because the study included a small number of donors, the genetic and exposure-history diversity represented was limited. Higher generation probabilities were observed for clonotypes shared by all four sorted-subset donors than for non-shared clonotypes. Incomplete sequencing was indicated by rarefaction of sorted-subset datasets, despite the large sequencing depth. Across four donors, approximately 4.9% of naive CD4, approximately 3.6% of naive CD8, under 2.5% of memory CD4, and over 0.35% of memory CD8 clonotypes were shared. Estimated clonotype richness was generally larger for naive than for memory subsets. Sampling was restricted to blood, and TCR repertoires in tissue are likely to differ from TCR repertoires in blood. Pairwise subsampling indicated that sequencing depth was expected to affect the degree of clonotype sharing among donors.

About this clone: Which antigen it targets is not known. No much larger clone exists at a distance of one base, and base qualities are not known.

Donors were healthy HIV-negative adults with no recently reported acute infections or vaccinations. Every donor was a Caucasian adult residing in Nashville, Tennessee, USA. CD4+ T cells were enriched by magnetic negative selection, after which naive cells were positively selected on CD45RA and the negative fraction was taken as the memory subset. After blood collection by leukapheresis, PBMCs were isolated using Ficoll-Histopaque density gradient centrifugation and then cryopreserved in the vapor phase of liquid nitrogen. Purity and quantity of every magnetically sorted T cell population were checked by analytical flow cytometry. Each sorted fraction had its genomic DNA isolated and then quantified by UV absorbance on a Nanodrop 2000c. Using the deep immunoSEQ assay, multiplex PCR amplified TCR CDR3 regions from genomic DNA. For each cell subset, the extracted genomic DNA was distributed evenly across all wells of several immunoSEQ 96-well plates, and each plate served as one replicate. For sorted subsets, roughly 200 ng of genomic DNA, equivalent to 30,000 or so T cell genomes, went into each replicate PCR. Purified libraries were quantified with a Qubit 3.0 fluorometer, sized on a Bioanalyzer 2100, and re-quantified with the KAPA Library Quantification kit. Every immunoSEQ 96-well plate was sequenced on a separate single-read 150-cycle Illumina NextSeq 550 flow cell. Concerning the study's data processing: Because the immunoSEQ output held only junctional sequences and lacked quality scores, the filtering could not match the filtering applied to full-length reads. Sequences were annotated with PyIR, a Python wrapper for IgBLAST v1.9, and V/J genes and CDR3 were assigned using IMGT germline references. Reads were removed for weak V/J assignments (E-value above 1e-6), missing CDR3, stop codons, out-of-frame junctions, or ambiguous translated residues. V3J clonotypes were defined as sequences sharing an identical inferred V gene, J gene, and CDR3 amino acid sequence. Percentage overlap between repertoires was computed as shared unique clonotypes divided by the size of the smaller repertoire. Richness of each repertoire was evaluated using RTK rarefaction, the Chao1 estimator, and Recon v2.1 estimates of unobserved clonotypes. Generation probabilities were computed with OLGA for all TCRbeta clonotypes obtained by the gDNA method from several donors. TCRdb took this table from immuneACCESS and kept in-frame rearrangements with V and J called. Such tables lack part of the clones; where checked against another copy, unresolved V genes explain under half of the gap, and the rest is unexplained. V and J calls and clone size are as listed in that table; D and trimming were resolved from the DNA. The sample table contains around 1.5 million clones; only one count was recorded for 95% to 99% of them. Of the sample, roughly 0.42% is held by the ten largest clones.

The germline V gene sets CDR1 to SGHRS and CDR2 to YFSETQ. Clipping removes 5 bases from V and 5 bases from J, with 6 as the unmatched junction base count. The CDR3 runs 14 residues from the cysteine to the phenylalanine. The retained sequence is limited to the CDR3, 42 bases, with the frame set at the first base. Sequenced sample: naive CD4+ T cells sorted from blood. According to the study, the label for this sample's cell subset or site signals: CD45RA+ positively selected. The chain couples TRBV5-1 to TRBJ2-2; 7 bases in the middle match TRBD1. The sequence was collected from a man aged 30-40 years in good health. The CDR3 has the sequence CASSPGQETGELFF. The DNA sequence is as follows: TGCGCCAGCAGTCCAGGACAGGAAACCGGGGAGCTGTTTTTT.